Shown below are 30 T cell receptor beta chains from a single sample sequenced in a study of cytomegalovirus exposure and HLA in healthy donors. The repertoire was sequenced with immunoSEQ multiplex PCR; TCRdb's copy has only in-frame clones and lacks some. The data contain 100,000 to 150,000 clones, 89% of them singletons. Material for sequencing was PBMCs. The receptors come from a woman younger than 35 in good health and CMV-seronegative.

The gene calls are TRBV6-1 and TRBJ2-7, with D unclear. The V gene's germline CDR1 is MNHNS and CDR2 SASEGT. This CDR3 spans 12 amino acids. The V and J ends lost 6 bases and 3 bases respectively, with 9 bases between them. The CDR3 sequence is CASREVGYEQYF. CDR3 bases: TGTGCCAGCAGAGAGGTTGGCTACGAGCAGTACTTC.

This rearrangement joins TRBV28 to TRBJ1-4, with TRBD1 matching 9 bases. CDR1 and CDR2 (germline): MDHEN, SYDVKM. V trimming: 5 bases; J trimming: 2 bases; junction bases outside the gene matches: 6. The CDR3 extends over 16 amino acids. The CDR3 DNA reads as TGTGCCAGCAGTATAACAGGGGGCGTTACTAATGAAAAACTGTTTTTT. Its protein is CASSITGGVTNEKLFF.

The chain couples TRBV6-5 to TRBJ2-1; D is perhaps TRBD2 (5 bases). With 6 bases removed from V and 7 bases from J, the gap between germline ends came to 10 bases. The CDR3 is 12 residues long. CDR1 is MNHEY and CDR2 is SVGAGI in the germline V gene. CDR3 residues: CASRLATNEQFF. The CDR3 DNA reads TGTGCCAGCAGGTTAGCGACAAATGAGCAGTTCTTC.

The chain couples TRBV18 to TRBJ2-5, with 10 bases matching TRBD2. This CDR3 region has 17 residues. Germline lookup yields CDR1 KGHSH and CDR2 LQKENI. Trimming cost V 4 bases and J 2 bases; bases outside gene matches: 10. The CDR3 DNA reads TGTGCCAGCTCACAAAAGCCGGGACTAGCGTCACAAGAGACCCAGTACTTC. Residues: CASSQKPGLASQETQYF.

This clone was counted a single time. V usage is TRBV7-9 and J usage is TRBJ2-7; a weak D match, TRBD1 (5 bases). V was cut by 3 bases and J by 5 bases, with 11 bases left in between. The germline V gene has CDR1 SEHNR and CDR2 FQNEAQ (reference sequence). The CDR3 covers 13 residues. The CDR3 DNA reads as TGTGCCAGCAGCTTTTCAGGGATCGACGAGCAGTACTTC. Translation gives CASSFSGIDEQYF.

This chain uses TRBV29-1 with TRBJ2-2; a possible D gene is TRBD1 (5 bases). Germline CDR1 SQVTM, CDR2 ANQGSEA. The CDR3 is 13 residues long. V lost 4 bases and J 7 bases, leaving 13 bases between the germline ends. CDR3 amino acids: CSVGVGVLGELFF. CDR3 in DNA: TGCAGCGTTGGGGTAGGGGTCCTCGGGGAGCTGTTTTTT.

This clone appeared a few times. The chain's CDR3 is CASSDDSSGANVLTF. In DNA, the CDR3 is TGTGCCAGCAGTGACGACAGCTCTGGGGCCAACGTCCTGACTTTC. This chain links TRBV6-1 with TRBJ2-6, with a possible D match to TRBD1 (5 bases). Germline V CDR1 and CDR2: MNHNS, SASEGT. V dropped 3 bases and J dropped 0 bases, with 6 bases sitting between them. This CDR3 region has 15 residues.

This chain links TRBV6-1 with TRBJ2-5; 10 nucleotides line up with TRBD1. The CDR3 has 16 amino acids. V lost 3 bases, J lost 0 bases, and 4 bases stayed unmatched. Germline V lookup: CDR1 MNHNS, CDR2 SASEGT. This CDR3 is CASSESGTGDQETQYF. The CDR3 DNA follows: TGTGCCAGCAGTGAGTCCGGGACAGGGGACCAAGAGACCCAGTACTTC.

The rearrangement links TRBV7-9 to TRBJ1-1; tentative D call: TRBD1 (5 bases). CDR1 is SEHNR and CDR2 is FQNEAQ in the germline V gene (reference sequence). Trimming shortened V by 5 bases and J by 0 bases, and 13 bases separated the two germline ends. The CDR3 length is 15 residues. This CDR3 is CASSQGVEMNTEAFF. CDR3 bases: TGTGCCAGCAGCCAAGGGGTCGAGATGAACACTGAAGCTTTCTTT.

The chain is built from TRBV27 and TRBJ2-2; TRBD2 matches at 14 bases. The CDR3 is 19 amino acids. Per the germline V gene, CDR1 is MNHEY and CDR2 is SMNVEV (reference sequence). V lost 2 bases to trimming and J lost 5 bases; unmatched junction nucleotides: 10. CDR3 bases: TGTGCCAGCAGTTTACGGGGCGAAAGACTAGCGGGAGGGACCGGGGAGCTGTTTTTT. Protein: CASSLRGERLAGGTGELFF.

The chain has TRBV7-9 and TRBJ1-2; 8 bases match TRBD1. The CDR3 consists of 14 residues. Germline CDR1 reads SEHNR; CDR2 reads FQNEAQ (reference sequence). V lost 3 bases, J lost 1 base, and 1 base stayed unmatched. CDR3 sequence: CASSLDRVNYGYTF. The CDR3 nucleotides are TGTGCCAGCAGCTTGGACAGGGTTAACTATGGCTACACCTTC.

In regard to this clone: Relative to the germline gene, one junction end is altered; a read error may explain this. The V gene is TRBV7-7, the J gene TRBJ2-3; 8 nucleotides line up with TRBD1. The CDR3 loop spans 15 amino acids. Germline CDR1 reads SSHAT; CDR2 reads FNYEAQ (reference sequence). Written as DNA, the CDR3 is TGTGCTAGCAGCCTTTCGACAGGGGCGGGAGATACGCAGTATTTT. Translated: CASSLSTGAGDTQYF.

The CDR3 nucleotides are TGTGCCAGTGAGGGACAGAATTACACAGATACGCAGTATTTT. Protein sequence: CASEGQNYTDTQYF. The chain joins TRBV2 to TRBJ2-3; 7 bases are a match to TRBD1. Germline V gene data show CDR1 as SNHLY and CDR2 as FYNNEI. The CDR3 is 14 amino acids. With V trimmed by 9 bases and J by 2 bases, 8 bases remained unmatched. The variable domain in full, completed from reference TRBV2 and TRBJ2-3, reads EPEVTQTPSHQVTQMGQEVILRCVPISNHLYFYWYRQILGQKVEFLVSFYNNEISEKSEIFDDQFSVERPDGSNFTLKIRSTKLEDSAMYFCASEGQNYTDTQYFGPGTRLTVL.

The V gene is TRBV30, the J gene TRBJ2-2, with D maybe TRBD2 (7 bases). Trimming removed 4 bases from V and 0 bases from J, with 9 bases in between. The germline V gene has CDR1 GTSNPN and CDR2 SVGIG (reference sequence). The CDR3 is 14 amino acids. The CDR3 DNA is TGTGCCTGGAAGGGGGGGCCGAACACCGGGGAGCTGTTTTTT. It is translated as CAWKGGPNTGELFF.

V is TRBV2 and J is TRBJ2-1; 11 positions match TRBD2. The CDR3 runs to 15 residues. Germline trimming cut 6 bases from V and 2 bases from J; bases unmatched to any gene: 3. Germline values: CDR1 SNHLY, CDR2 FYNNEI. The CDR3 protein is CASRLAGDPYNEQFF. The CDR3 DNA reads TGTGCCAGCAGACTAGCGGGAGACCCCTACAATGAGCAGTTCTTC. The full variable domain, completed using reference TRBV2 and TRBJ2-1, is EPEVTQTPSHQVTQMGQEVILRCVPISNHLYFYWYRQILGQKVEFLVSFYNNEISEKSEIFDDQFSVERPDGSNFTLKIRSTKLEDSAMYFCASRLAGDPYNEQFFGPGTRLTVL.

V gene TRBV4-1 combines with J gene TRBJ2-7; possibly TRBD2 for D (5 bases). The CDR3 spans 15 residues. The V end was cut by 4 bases, the J end by 3 bases, with 16 bases between. Germline CDR1 MGHRA, CDR2 YSYEKL. The CDR3 coding sequence is TGCGCCAGCAGCCTTTATGCTAGGGAGCTCTACGAGCAGTACTTC. Translation: CASSLYARELYEQYF.

V and J are TRBV28 and TRBJ1-5; TRBD1 aligns across 10 bases. CDR1 and CDR2 (germline): MDHEN, SYDVKM. There are 15 residues in the CDR3. V was clipped by 6 bases and J by 6 bases; unmatched bases: 8. DNA for the CDR3: TGTGCCAGCAGAAATGGACAGGGGGAAATTCAGCCCCAGCATTTT. Its translation: CASRNGQGEIQPQHF.

The chain combines TRBV29-1 with TRBJ2-7; 9 nucleotides align to TRBD2. CDR1 and CDR2 from the germline V gene are SQVTM and ANQGSEA. Trimming cost V 2 bases and J 4 bases; bases outside gene matches: 6. The CDR3 is 14 residues long. The CDR3 DNA follows: TGCAGCGTTGAATTAGCGGGAGTGGTTTACGAGCAGTACTTC. Encoded protein: CSVELAGVVYEQYF.

This clone was found a few times. The gene calls are TRBV7-8 and TRBJ1-1; D unclear. CDR1 and CDR2 (germline): SGHVS, FQNEAQ. This CDR3 contains 13 residues. Trimming left V 5 bases short and J 1 base short, with 8 bases between. CDR3 region: CASSVRENTEAFF. Here the CDR3 DNA reads TGTGCCAGCAGCGTGAGGGAGAACACTGAAGCTTTCTTT.

This clone has just one count. The chain employs TRBV7-9 and TRBJ2-7, with D possibly TRBD1 on 5 matching bases. V lost 5 bases and J 0 bases, leaving 20 bases between the germline ends. The CDR3 contains 17 residues. Germline lookup yields CDR1 SEHNR and CDR2 FQNEAQ (reference sequence). CDR3 residues: CASSPSQGRQHSYEQYF. The DNA of the CDR3 is TGTGCCAGCAGCCCGTCCCAGGGCAGACAACACTCCTACGAGCAGTACTTC.

The chain has TRBV28 and TRBJ2-5; 11 bases align to TRBD1. With V trimmed by 2 bases and J by 4 bases, 6 bases remained unmatched. The CDR3 runs to 16 residues. Germline loops: CDR1 MDHEN, CDR2 SYDVKM. The CDR3 here is CASSLGSGTGGETQYF. DNA of the CDR3: TGTGCCAGCAGTTTAGGTTCCGGGACAGGGGGAGAGACCCAGTACTTC. The entire variable domain, with the rest obtained from reference TRBV28 and TRBJ2-5, is as follows: DVKVTQSSRYLVKRTGEKVFLECVQDMDHENMFWYRQDPGLGLRLIYFSYDVKMKEKGDIPEGYSVSREKKERFSLILESASTNQTSMYLCASSLGSGTGGETQYFGPGTRLLVL.

CDR3 nucleotides: TGTGCCAGCAGCTTAGGCCGGCTAGCGGGGGTACAAGAGACCCAGTACTTC. Translating it yields CASSLGRLAGVQETQYF. The chain recombines TRBV7-9 with TRBJ2-5; 10 bases are a match to TRBD2. Germline V gene lookup returns CDR1 SEHNR and CDR2 FQNEAQ (reference sequence). The CDR3 extends over 17 amino acids. Trimming removed 1 base from V and 2 bases from J; junction bases left unmatched: 7.

The genes are TRBV6-1 and TRBJ2-1; 14 bases are shared with TRBD2. V lost 4 bases to trimming and J lost 9 bases; unmatched junction nucleotides: 8. Germline-derived CDR1 and CDR2 are MNHNS and SASEGT. The CDR3 contains 16 residues. For the CDR3, the DNA is TGTGCCAGCAGTGTGACTAGCGGGAGGGCCGAGAGTGAGCAGTTCTTC. It specifies CASSVTSGRAESEQFF.

This rearrangement joins TRBV7-8 to TRBJ2-1, with D perhaps TRBD2 (5 bases). Trimming cost V 1 base and J 4 bases, with 8 bases left between them. Germline V lookup: CDR1 SGHVS, CDR2 FQNEAQ. This CDR3 spans 14 amino acids. The CDR3 reads CASSLDSGYNEQFF. In DNA, the CDR3 is TGTGCCAGCAGCTTAGATTCGGGGTACAATGAGCAGTTCTTC.

The chain carries TRBV4-2 and TRBJ2-7, with TRBD2 matching 12 bases. This CDR3 region has 18 residues. Germline lookup yields CDR1 LGHNA and CDR2 YNFKEQ. J was trimmed by 3 bases and V by 4 bases; bases with no gene match: 13. In DNA form, the CDR3 reads TGTGCCAGCAGCCGATTGACCGGGACTAGCGGGTCGATCTACGAGCAGTACTTC. Its protein is CASSRLTGTSGSIYEQYF.

This chain links TRBV15 with TRBJ1-3; 7 bases align to TRBD1. The CDR3 is 18 amino acids. CDR1 LNHNV and CDR2 YYDKDF come from the germline V gene (reference sequence). The trim removed 0 bases at V and 1 base at J, leaving 9 bases unmatched. The CDR3 DNA is TGTGCCACCAGCAGAGACCTACAGGGGACTGCTTCTGGAAACACCATATATTTT. Translation gives CATSRDLQGTASGNTIYF.

This chain connects TRBV9 to TRBJ2-5; the match to TRBD1 covers 7 bases. This CDR3 has 17 amino acids. Trimming cost V 0 bases and J 2 bases; bases outside gene matches: 10. Germline CDR1 SGDLS, CDR2 YYNGEE. CDR3 region: CASSVEPGQLKQETQYF. The CDR3 nucleotides read TGTGCCAGCAGCGTAGAACCGGGACAGTTGAAACAAGAGACCCAGTACTTC.

This clone has just a few counts. This chain links TRBV4-1 with TRBJ2-7, with TRBD2 as a possible D gene (5 bases). V was shortened by 0 bases and J by 1 base, with 10 bases between the two germline ends. This CDR3 is 15 amino acids long. Germline values: CDR1 MGHRA, CDR2 YSYEKL. CDR3 sequence reads: CASSQERTGSYEQYF. CDR3 nucleotides: TGCGCCAGCAGCCAAGAAAGGACGGGGTCCTACGAGCAGTACTTC.

In DNA, the CDR3 is TGTGCCAGCAGCTCCACCGGGACAGTCCACGAGCAGTACTTC. Amino acids: CASSSTGTVHEQYF. The J gene is TRBJ2-7, the V gene TRBV5-4, with TRBD1 matching over 7 bases. Trimming at V came to 3 bases and at J to 5 bases, leaving 8 bases not matched to a gene. CDR3 length: 14 residues. The V gene's germline CDR1 is SGHNT and CDR2 YYREEE (reference sequence).

The chain combines TRBV5-6 with TRBJ2-7; D not certain. Trimming cost V 1 base and J 2 bases, with 7 bases left between them. Germline loops: CDR1 SGHDT, CDR2 YYEEEE. The length of the CDR3 is 13 residues. The CDR3 reads CASSLSVPYEQYF. The CDR3, as DNA: TGTGCCAGCAGCTTGAGCGTTCCCTACGAGCAGTACTTC. Complete variable domain (other parts from reference TRBV5-6 and TRBJ2-7): DAGVTQSPTHLIKTRGQQVTLRCSPKSGHDTVSWYQQALGQGPQFIFQYYEEEERQRGNFPDRFSGHQFPNYSSELNVNALLLGDSALYLCASSLSVPYEQYFGPGTRLTVT.